The 21 T cell receptor beta chains below were found in one sample sequenced in a study of shared clonotypes between healthy human individuals. Clones were read by immunoSEQ multiplex PCR, and TCRdb kept only the in-frame ones, dropping some. The data show roughly 2.2 million clones, roughly 92% seen once. The sequenced sample was naive CD4+ T cells from PBMCs. Noted subset: CD45RA+ positively selected. All receptors come from a man aged 18 to 35 in good health. Some clones in this sample may be carry-over from other donors' samples.

The gene calls are TRBV27 and TRBJ1-2; D remains ambiguous. Trimming left V 0 bases short and J 3 bases short, with 8 bases between. The CDR3 runs to 14 residues. Germline V gene data show CDR1 as MNHEY and CDR2 as SMNVEV (reference sequence). The CDR3 DNA follows: TGTGCCAGCAGTTTATCGGACGGCTACTATGGCTACACCTTC. Encoded protein: CASSLSDGYYGYTF.

This chain links TRBV6-5 with TRBJ1-4; D perhaps matches TRBD1 (5 bases). Germline V gene sequence: CDR1 MNHEY, CDR2 SVGAGI. The V and J ends lost 7 bases and 4 bases respectively, with 16 bases between them. The CDR3 covers 15 residues. Here the CDR3 DNA reads TGTGCCAGCAACCCCGGGTGGGGGGGTAATGAAAAACTGTTTTTT. Residues: CASNPGWGGNEKLFF.

About this clone: The same CDR3 also results from other DNA sequences found in this sample. Written as DNA, the CDR3 is TGTGCCAGCTCACCTAACAGGGGTGGCACTGAAGCTTTCTTT. It encodes CASSPNRGGTEAFF. J is TRBJ1-1 and V is TRBV18, with 7 bases lining up with TRBD1. Germline V CDR1 and CDR2: KGHSH, LQKENI. The junction had 5 bases not matched to a gene; V was cut back by 3 bases and J by 4 bases. This CDR3 has 14 amino acids.

About this clone: Other DNA sequences within the sample encode an identical CDR3. This sequence joins TRBV5-1 and TRBJ1-4, with D uncertain. V was shortened by 0 bases and J by 7 bases, with 7 bases between the two germline ends. The CDR3 covers 13 residues. Germline V gene data show CDR1 as SGHRS and CDR2 as YFSETQ. For the CDR3, the DNA is TGCGCCAGCAGCTTGGGGGGTAGTGAAAAACTGTTTTTT. Amino acid sequence: CASSLGGSEKLFF.

This clone was found a few times. In the same sample, other DNA sequences code for this CDR3. This chain connects TRBV6-5 to TRBJ1-2, with unresolved D. With 5 bases removed from V and 0 bases from J, the gap between germline ends came to 7 bases. CDR1 is MNHEY, CDR2 SVGAGI, per germline. This CDR3 has 13 amino acids. This chain's CDR3 is CASSPGANYGYTF. In DNA form, the CDR3 reads TGTGCCAGCAGTCCTGGGGCTAACTATGGCTACACCTTC.

This chain uses TRBV5-1 with TRBJ2-2, with TRBD2 as a possible D gene (6 bases). The CDR3 extends over 14 amino acids. Germline V CDR1 and CDR2: SGHRS, YFSETQ. V dropped 7 bases and J dropped 1 base, with 11 bases sitting between them. CDR3 nucleotide sequence: TGCGCCAGCGGAGGGACCCAGAACACCGGGGAGCTGTTTTTT. Residues: CASGGTQNTGELFF.

V is TRBV5-4 and J is TRBJ2-2; the D gene is possibly TRBD1 (7 bases). From germline, CDR1 is SGHNT and CDR2 YYREEE (reference sequence). This CDR3 spans 17 amino acids. V shed 7 bases and J shed 2 bases, with 21 bases lying between them. The CDR3 sequence: CASFLRRQGGNTGELFF. The CDR3 bases are TGTGCCAGCTTCCTCCGGAGGCAGGGGGGAAACACCGGGGAGCTGTTTTTT.

V is TRBV28 and J is TRBJ2-7; 9 bases agree with TRBD1. V dropped 8 bases and J dropped 3; count of bases not matched to a gene: 11. The CDR3 sequence is 15 residues long. Germline V CDR1 and CDR2: MDHEN, SYDVKM. CDR3 DNA: TGTGCCAGCCCCCCACGGGGGACAGGGATCTACGAGCAGTACTTC. This gives the protein CASPPRGTGIYEQYF.

This chain links TRBV18 with TRBJ2-1; D might be TRBD1 (5 bases). Trimming removed 3 bases at V and 7 bases at J, with 13 bases between. The CDR3 spans 14 residues. The germline CDR1 and CDR2 sequences are KGHSH and LQKENI. CDR3 protein: CASSPQGARNEQFF. The DNA of the CDR3 is TGTGCCAGCTCACCGCAGGGTGCTCGGAATGAGCAGTTCTTC.

V gene TRBV7-3 combines with J gene TRBJ1-4; tentative D call: TRBD1 (5 bases). This CDR3 is built from 14 residues. Per germline, CDR1 SGHTA and CDR2 FQGTGA. V dropped 0 bases and J dropped 7 bases, with 9 bases sitting between them. CDR3 in DNA: TGTGCCAGCAGCTTAACCCCCCAGGGTGAAAAACTGTTTTTT. Its protein is CASSLTPQGEKLFF. The complete variable domain, with remaining parts taken from reference TRBV7-3 and TRBJ1-4, reads GAGVSQTPSNKVTEKGKYVELRCDPISGHTALYWYRQSLGQGPEFLIYFQGTGAADDSGLPNDRFFAVRPEGSVSTLKIQRTERGDSAVYLCASSLTPQGEKLFFGSGTQLSVL.

In its sample, this clone was seen a few times. At the DNA level, this CDR3 is encoded by other sequences in the same sample as well. CDR3 protein: CASSLAGDSYEQYF. The CDR3 nucleotides are TGCGCCAGCAGCTTGGCGGGGGATTCCTACGAGCAGTACTTC. The V gene is TRBV5-1, the J gene TRBJ2-7; a possible D gene is TRBD2 (6 bases). Germline CDR1 and CDR2: SGHRS and YFSETQ. Deletions cut 0 bases from V and 1 base from J, with 8 bases between. The CDR3 contains 14 residues.

This clone was counted only a few times. The rearrangement uses TRBV7-9 and TRBJ1-1; no clear D. V was shortened by 6 bases and J by 1 base, with 9 bases between the two germline ends. CDR3 length: 13 residues. Germline V CDR1 and CDR2: SEHNR, FQNEAQ (reference sequence). The CDR3 DNA sequence: TGTGCCAGCAGGCGAGAATGGAACACTGAAGCTTTCTTT. As protein: CASRREWNTEAFF.

The V call is TRBV5-4, the J call TRBJ1-4; D unresolved. CDR1 and CDR2 from the germline V gene are SGHNT and YYREEE (reference sequence). The CDR3 is made up of 15 amino acids. Trimming removed 4 bases from V and 3 bases from J, with 13 bases in between. CDR3 sequence reads: CASSKSATPNEKLFF. As DNA, the CDR3 is TGTGCCAGCAGCAAATCAGCCACTCCTAATGAAAAACTGTTTTTT.

The V and J genes are TRBV2 and TRBJ2-7, with D tentatively TRBD1 (5 bases). Trimming cost V 4 bases and J 0 bases, with 13 bases left between them. The CDR3 extends over 15 amino acids. Looked up from germline, CDR1 is SNHLY and CDR2 is FYNNEI. Here the CDR3 DNA reads TGTGCCAGCAGTGGTATAGGGGATCGCTCCTACGAGCAGTACTTC. It encodes CASSGIGDRSYEQYF.

Of note for this clone: This same CDR3 is encoded by further DNA sequences in the sample. CDR3 region: CASSVVPYNEQFF. Written as DNA, the CDR3 is TGTGCCAGCAGCGTAGTCCCCTACAATGAGCAGTTCTTC. V is TRBV9 and J is TRBJ2-1, with D hard to call. The V end was cut by 0 bases, the J end by 2 bases, with 3 bases between. Germline values: CDR1 SGDLS, CDR2 YYNGEE. The CDR3 covers 13 residues. The full variable domain, with the rest looked up from reference TRBV9 and TRBJ2-1, is DSGVTQTPKHLITATGQRVTLRCSPRSGDLSVYWYQQSLDQGLQFLIQYYNGEERAKGNILERFSAQQFPDLHSELNLSSLELGDSALYFCASSVVPYNEQFFGPGTRLTVL.

The count of this clone is one. V usage is TRBV5-4 and J usage is TRBJ1-1; 7 bases agree with TRBD1. This CDR3 spans 14 amino acids. Germline CDR1 reads SGHNT; CDR2 reads YYREEE (reference sequence). The trim removed 3 bases at V and 2 bases at J, leaving 4 bases unmatched. The CDR3 protein is CASSSRTGNTEAFF. In DNA form, the CDR3 reads TGTGCCAGCAGCTCTAGGACAGGAAACACTGAAGCTTTCTTT.

The chain recombines TRBV28 with TRBJ1-2, with D possibly being TRBD1 (5 bases). Looked up from germline, CDR1 is MDHEN and CDR2 is SYDVKM. V was pared by 7 bases and J by 6 bases, with 12 bases between. The CDR3 sequence is 12 residues long. The CDR3 sequence is CASTTWGDGYTF. Written as DNA, the CDR3 is TGTGCCAGCACCACCTGGGGGGATGGCTACACCTTC.

This clone was detected a few times. This rearrangement joins TRBV28 to TRBJ1-2; D is perhaps TRBD1 (6 bases). The V gene lost 6 bases and the J gene lost 2 bases, with 10 bases spanning the gap. The CDR3 runs 13 residues. Germline V gene lookup returns CDR1 MDHEN and CDR2 SYDVKM. CDR3 nucleotide sequence: TGTGCCAGCAGAACCGGGACAAACTATGGCTACACCTTC. As protein: CASRTGTNYGYTF.

V usage is TRBV6-1 and J usage is TRBJ2-2; the D is unclear. V lost 6 bases and J lost 7, with 12 bases in between. CDR1 and CDR2 from the germline V gene are MNHNS and SASEGT. The CDR3 spans 13 residues. The CDR3 protein is CASRIRANGELFF. CDR3 in DNA: TGTGCCAGCAGGATTAGGGCAAACGGGGAGCTGTTTTTT.

For this clone: This sample also contains other DNA sequences that code for the same CDR3. The chain's CDR3 is CASSLRVGGYTF. CDR3 DNA sequence: TGTGCCAGCAGTTTAAGGGTCGGTGGCTACACCTTC. The V gene is TRBV28, the J gene TRBJ1-2; no reliable D call. V was pared by 2 bases and J by 7 bases, with 8 bases between. The CDR3 is made up of 12 amino acids. Germline V gene lookup returns CDR1 MDHEN and CDR2 SYDVKM.

The chain employs TRBV5-4 and TRBJ2-7, with D perhaps TRBD2 (6 bases). This CDR3 is built from 16 residues. With 4 bases removed from V and 1 base from J, the gap between germline ends came to 18 bases. CDR1 is SGHNT, CDR2 YYREEE, per germline (reference sequence). This CDR3 is CASSTISGTLSYEQYF. The DNA for the CDR3 is TGTGCCAGCAGCACCATTTCCGGGACTCTATCCTACGAGCAGTACTTC.